This T cell receptor beta chain is from a study of blood T cells in healthy people across ages. Per germline, CDR1 DFQATT and CDR2 SNEGSKA (reference sequence). With 0 bases clipped from V and 2 bases from J, the junction kept 4 bases outside the gene matches. This CDR3 comprises 15 residues. For the second PCR, which ran for roughly 7 to 11 cycles, a sample-barcoded 5' primer and a J-beta primer mix were used. Every individual sample yielded 2.5 million or more paired-end reads (each containing CDR3). TCRdb reprocessed the 5' RACE reads via MiXCR and lists one record per CDR3 protein. This sample has roughly 900,000 distinct CDR3 sequences; roughly 52% occur once, and the top ten carry under 15%. This clonotype was counted ten times or more.

The clonotype originates from a man aged 25-40 years in good health. The specimen sequenced was blood. The chain carries TRBV20-1 and TRBJ2-3; TRBD2 aligns across 8 bases. CDR3 coding DNA: TGCAGTGCTAGAGATCGGGGGGGTTACACAGATACGCAGTATTTT. Protein: CSARDRGGYTDTQYF.